The following is a T cell receptor (beta chain) sequence with its context. Its antigen is undetermined. The sample originates from a study of graft-versus-host responses after intestinal transplantation. Study as a whole: Isolated intestinal, liver-intestinal, or multivisceral transplants were what recipients had. The study gave all recipients anti-thymocyte globulin induction, then tacrolimus and steroids for approximately 3 years. Findings and caveats of the study: Declines in HvG clones occurring early post-transplant were associated with peak circulating GvH clone levels. Patients who carried graft-donor T cell macrochimerism also had high graft-versus-host to host-versus-graft clonal ratios in their allografts.

Generated by immunoSEQ multiplex PCR, the TCRdb table keeps only in-frame clones and is missing some. Among approximately 80,000 clones listed, about 89% were seen once. Germline-derived CDR1 and CDR2 are SGHRS and YFSETQ. This CDR3 has 14 amino acids. After removal of 2 bases from V and 5 bases from J, the junction contained 3 bases not matched to a gene. This TCR came from a human donor who received an intestinal transplant. V is TRBV5-1 and J is TRBJ2-7; the match to TRBD1 covers 11 bases. Specimen: unstimulated CD4+ T cells sorted from spleen or lymph node cells, collected before intestinal transplant. For the CDR3, the DNA is TGCGCCAGCAGCTTAGGACAGGGGGCTAACGAGCAGTACTTC. It is translated as CASSLGQGANEQYF.